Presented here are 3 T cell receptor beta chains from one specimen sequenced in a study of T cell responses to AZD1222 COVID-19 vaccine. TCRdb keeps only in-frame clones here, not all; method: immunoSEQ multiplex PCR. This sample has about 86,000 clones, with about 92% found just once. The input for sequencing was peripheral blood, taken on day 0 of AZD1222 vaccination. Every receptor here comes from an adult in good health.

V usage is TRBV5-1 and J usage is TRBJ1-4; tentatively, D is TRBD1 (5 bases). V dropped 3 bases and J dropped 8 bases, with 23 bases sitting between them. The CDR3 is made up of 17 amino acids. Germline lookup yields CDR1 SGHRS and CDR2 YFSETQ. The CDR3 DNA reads TGCGCCAGCAGCTCAGAGCCCCCGGGCAGTGGGGGGGAAAAACTGTTTTTT. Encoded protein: CASSSEPPGSGGEKLFF.

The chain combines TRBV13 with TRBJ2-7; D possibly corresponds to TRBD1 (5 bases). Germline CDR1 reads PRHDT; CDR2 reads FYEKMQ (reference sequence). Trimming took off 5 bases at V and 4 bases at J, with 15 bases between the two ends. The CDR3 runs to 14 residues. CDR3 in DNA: TGTGCCAGCAGCAGTCGACAGAAAGGGTACGAGCAGTACTTC. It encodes CASSSRQKGYEQYF.

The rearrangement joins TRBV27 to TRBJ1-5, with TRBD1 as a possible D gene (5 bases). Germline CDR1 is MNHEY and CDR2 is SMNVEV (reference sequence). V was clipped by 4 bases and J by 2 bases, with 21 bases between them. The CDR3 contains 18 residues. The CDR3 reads CASSSQPNLRGGNQPQHF. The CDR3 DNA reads TGTGCCAGCAGTTCTCAACCTAACCTAAGGGGAGGCAATCAGCCCCAGCATTTT.